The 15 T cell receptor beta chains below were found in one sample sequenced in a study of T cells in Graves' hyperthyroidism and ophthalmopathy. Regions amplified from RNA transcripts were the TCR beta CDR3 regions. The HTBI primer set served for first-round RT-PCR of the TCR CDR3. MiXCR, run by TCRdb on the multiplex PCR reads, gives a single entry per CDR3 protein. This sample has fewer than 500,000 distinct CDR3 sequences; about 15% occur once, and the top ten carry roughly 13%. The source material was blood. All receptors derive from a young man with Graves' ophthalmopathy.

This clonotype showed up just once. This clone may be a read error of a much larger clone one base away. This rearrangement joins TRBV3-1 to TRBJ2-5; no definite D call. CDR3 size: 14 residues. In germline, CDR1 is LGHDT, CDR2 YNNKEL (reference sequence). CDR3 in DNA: TGTGCCAGCAGCCAAGAGGGCTATCAAGAGACCCAGTGCTTC. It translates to CASSQEGYQETQCF.

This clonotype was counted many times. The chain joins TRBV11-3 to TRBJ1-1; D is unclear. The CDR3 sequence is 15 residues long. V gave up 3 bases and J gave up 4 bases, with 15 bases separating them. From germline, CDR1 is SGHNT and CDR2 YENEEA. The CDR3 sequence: CASSFMAQFTTEAFF. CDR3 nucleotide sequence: TGTGCCAGCAGCTTCATGGCCCAATTCACCACTGAAGCTTTCTTT. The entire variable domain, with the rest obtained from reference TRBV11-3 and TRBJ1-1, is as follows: EAGVVQSPRYKIIEKKQPVAFWCNPISGHNTLYWYLQNLGQGPELLIRYENEEAVDDSQLPKDRFSAERLKGVDSTLKIQPAELGDSAVYLCASSFMAQFTTEAFFGQGTRLTVV.

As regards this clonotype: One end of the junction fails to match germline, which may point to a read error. The DNA of the CDR3 is TGTGCCAGCAGCTCCGAGGACAGGGAAGTGGACTTC. This codes for CASSSEDREVDF. The chain combines TRBV7-9 with TRBJ2-5; 8 positions match TRBD1. The CDR3 has 12 amino acids. Germline-derived CDR1 and CDR2 are SEHNR and FQNEAQ (reference sequence).

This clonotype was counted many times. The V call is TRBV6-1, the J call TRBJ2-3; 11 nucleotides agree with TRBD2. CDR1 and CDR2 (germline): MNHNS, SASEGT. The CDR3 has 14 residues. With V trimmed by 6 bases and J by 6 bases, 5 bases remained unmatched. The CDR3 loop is CASSLAGGSDTQYF. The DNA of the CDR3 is TGTGCCAGCAGCTTAGCGGGAGGGTCTGATACGCAGTATTTT.

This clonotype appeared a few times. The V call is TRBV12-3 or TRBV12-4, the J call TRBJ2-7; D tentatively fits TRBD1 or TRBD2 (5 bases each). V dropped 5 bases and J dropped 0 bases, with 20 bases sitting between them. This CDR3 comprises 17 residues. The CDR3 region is CASSPPPGTGSSYEQYF. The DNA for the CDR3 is TGTGCCAGCAGTCCGCCGCCAGGGACGGGTAGCTCCTACGAGCAGTACTTC.

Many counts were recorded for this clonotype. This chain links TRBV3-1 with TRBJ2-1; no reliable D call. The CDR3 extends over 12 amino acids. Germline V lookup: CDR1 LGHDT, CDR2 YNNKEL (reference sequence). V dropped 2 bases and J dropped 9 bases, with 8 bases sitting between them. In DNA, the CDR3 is TGTGCCAGCAGCCAAAGTGGGCCTGAGCAGTTCTTC. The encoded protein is CASSQSGPEQFF.

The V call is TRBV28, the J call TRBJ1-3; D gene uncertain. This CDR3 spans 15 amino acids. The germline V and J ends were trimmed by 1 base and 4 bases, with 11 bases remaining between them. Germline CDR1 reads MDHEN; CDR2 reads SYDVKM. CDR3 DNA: TGTGCCAGCAGTTTATATGAGGGTGGCGGAAACACCATATATTTT. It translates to CASSLYEGGGNTIYF.

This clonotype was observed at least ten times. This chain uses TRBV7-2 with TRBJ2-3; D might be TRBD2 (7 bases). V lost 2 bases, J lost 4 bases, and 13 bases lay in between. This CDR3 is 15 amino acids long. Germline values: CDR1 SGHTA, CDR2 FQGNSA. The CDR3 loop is CASSLNGGGADTQYF. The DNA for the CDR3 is TGTGCCAGCAGCTTAAATGGAGGGGGGGCAGATACGCAGTATTTT.

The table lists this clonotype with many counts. CDR3 DNA sequence: TGTGCCAGCAGCTTAACGGCGGGGGGATTAGGGGAGACCCAGTACTTC. Translating gives CASSLTAGGLGETQYF. The J gene is TRBJ2-5, the V gene TRBV7-3; 8 bases are a match to TRBD2. This CDR3 has 16 residues. Germline CDR1 is SGHTA and CDR2 is FQGTGA. V gave up 0 bases and J gave up 5 bases; unmatched junction bases: 8.

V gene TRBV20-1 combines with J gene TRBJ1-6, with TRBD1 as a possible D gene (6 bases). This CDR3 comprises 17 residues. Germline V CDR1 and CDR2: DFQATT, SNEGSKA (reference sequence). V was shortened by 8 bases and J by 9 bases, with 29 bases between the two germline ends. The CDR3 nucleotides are TGCAGTCGAGAAACCTCTGTTACAGGGCGGAAACCTTCACCCCTCCACTTT. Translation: CSRETSVTGRKPSPLHF.

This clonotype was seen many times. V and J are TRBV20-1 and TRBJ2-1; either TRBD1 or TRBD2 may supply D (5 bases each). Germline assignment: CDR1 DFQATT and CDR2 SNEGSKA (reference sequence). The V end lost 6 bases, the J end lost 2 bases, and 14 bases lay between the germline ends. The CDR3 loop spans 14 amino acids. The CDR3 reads CSAPGAVTYNEQFF. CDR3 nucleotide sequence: TGCAGTGCCCCCGGGGCGGTAACCTACAATGAGCAGTTCTTC.

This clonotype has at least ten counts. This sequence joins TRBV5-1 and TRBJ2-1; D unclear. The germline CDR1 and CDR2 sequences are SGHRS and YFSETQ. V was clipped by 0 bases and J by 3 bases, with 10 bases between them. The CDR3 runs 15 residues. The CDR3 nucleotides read TGCGCCAGCAGCTTGGTGCCAGGCCTCTACAATGAGCAGTTCTTC. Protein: CASSLVPGLYNEQFF.

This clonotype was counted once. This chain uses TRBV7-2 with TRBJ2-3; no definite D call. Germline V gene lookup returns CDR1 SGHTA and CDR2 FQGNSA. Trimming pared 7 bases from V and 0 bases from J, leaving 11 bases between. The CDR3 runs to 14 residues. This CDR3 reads CASTSPASTDTQYF. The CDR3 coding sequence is TGTGCCAGCACCTCCCCGGCGAGCACAGATACGCAGTATTTT.

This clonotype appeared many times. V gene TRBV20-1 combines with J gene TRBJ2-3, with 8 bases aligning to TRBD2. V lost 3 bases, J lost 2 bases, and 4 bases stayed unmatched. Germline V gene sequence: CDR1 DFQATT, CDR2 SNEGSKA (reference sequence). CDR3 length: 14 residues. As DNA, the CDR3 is TGCAGTGCTAGGACAGCGGGAGACACAGATACGCAGTATTTT. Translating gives CSARTAGDTDTQYF.

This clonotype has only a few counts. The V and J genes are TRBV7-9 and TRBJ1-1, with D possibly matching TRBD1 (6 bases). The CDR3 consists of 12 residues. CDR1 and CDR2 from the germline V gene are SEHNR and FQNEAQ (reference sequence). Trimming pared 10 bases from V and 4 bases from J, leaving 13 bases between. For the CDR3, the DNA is TGTGCCACACTACAGGGTTTCACTGAAGCTTTCTTT. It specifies CATLQGFTEAFF.